Each of the 5 T cell receptor beta chains below was sequenced from the same sample in a study of CD8 T cells in ankylosing spondylitis. MiXCR, run by TCRdb on the 5' RACE reads, gives a single entry per CDR3 protein. The repertoire holds about 150,000 distinct CDR3 sequences, with approximately 7.3% as singletons. The sequencing sample was made of blood, either unsorted or a sorted T cell fraction (not recorded which). The receptor source for this set is a female donor with ankylosing spondylitis or in good health (not recorded which).

This clonotype was picked up many times. The genes are TRBV7-6 and TRBJ2-1; 14 bases are shared with TRBD2. Trimming cost V 5 bases and J 1 base; bases outside gene matches: 4. This CDR3 is 17 amino acids long. Germline assignment: CDR1 SGHVS and CDR2 FNYEAQ. The CDR3 spells CASSPGLAGVSYNEQFF. The CDR3 nucleotides are TGTGCCAGCAGCCCGGGACTAGCGGGGGTTTCCTACAATGAGCAGTTCTTC.

This clonotype was found many times. The rearrangement uses TRBV12-3 or TRBV12-4 and TRBJ2-1; 11 bases are shared with TRBD2. This CDR3 has 15 residues. The J segment lost 4 bases and the V segment lost 6 bases, leaving 5 bases of the junction unmatched. In nucleotides, the CDR3 is TGTGCCAGCAGGCTTAGCGGGGGGGGGTACAATGAGCAGTTCTTC. This codes for CASRLSGGGYNEQFF.

This clonotype was recorded at least ten times. V is TRBV19 and J is TRBJ1-1; a weak D match, TRBD1 (5 bases). Deletions cut 3 bases from V and 0 bases from J, with 8 bases between. The CDR3 spans 14 residues. The V gene's germline CDR1 is LNHDA and CDR2 SQIVND (reference sequence). CDR3 nucleotide sequence: TGTGCCAGTAGTATGACAGCAATGAACACTGAAGCTTTCTTT. Its protein is CASSMTAMNTEAFF. The full variable domain, completed using reference TRBV19 and TRBJ1-1, is DGGITQSPKYLFRKEGQNVTLSCEQNLNHDAMYWYRQDPGQGLRLIYYSQIVNDFQKGDIAEGYSVSREKKESFPLTVTSAQKNPTAFYLCASSMTAMNTEAFFGQGTRLTVV.

Ten or more counts support this clonotype. V and J are TRBV20-1 and TRBJ1-6; tentative D call: TRBD1 (6 bases). V was clipped by 1 base and J by 10 bases, with 17 bases between them. This CDR3 comprises 15 residues. The germline CDR1 and CDR2 sequences are DFQATT and SNEGSKA (reference sequence). The CDR3 region is CSARAGQHGGSPLHF. CDR3 DNA: TGCAGTGCTAGAGCGGGACAACATGGTGGGTCACCCCTCCACTTT.

This chain links TRBV4-1 with TRBJ1-2; D remains ambiguous. V lost 6 bases and J lost 0, with 17 bases in between. Germline CDR1 and CDR2: MGHRA and YSYEKL. The CDR3 extends over 16 amino acids. Here the CDR3 DNA reads TGCGCCAGCAGGCCAGGAGGGTTGAGTACTAACTATGGCTACACCTTC. It codes for CASRPGGLSTNYGYTF.